This TCR beta chain was captured by sequencing in a study of cytomegalovirus exposure and HLA in healthy donors. Germline lookup yields CDR1 GTSNPN and CDR2 SVGIG (reference sequence). The CDR3 sequence is 13 residues long. Trimming cost V 0 bases and J 7 bases, with 10 bases left between them. The PCR used 60 Vbeta and 13 Jbeta primers. The data were produced by immunoSEQ multiplex PCR, yet TCRdb's version contains in-frame clones alone and is incomplete. The profile covers 150,000 to 200,000 clones, with 9.5% to 15% appearing a single time and 7.8% taken by the ten largest. This clonotype was sampled from a man between 50 and 59 years old in good health and CMV-seropositive. The chain is built from TRBV30 and TRBJ1-3; D remains ambiguous. Material: PBMCs. The CDR3 region is CAWSVGGPNTIYF. The DNA for the CDR3 is TGTGCCTGGAGTGTAGGAGGTCCCAACACCATATATTTT.